A single sample gave rise to the 21 T cell receptor beta chains below, sequenced in a study of regulatory T cells in long-lasting Graves disease. The authors built TCR beta libraries using iRepertoire HTBI primers and Arm-PCR of CDR3 regions. TCRdb re-called the multiplex PCR reads with MiXCR, one entry per CDR3 protein. This sample has over 500,000 distinct CDR3 sequences, with about 16% found just once. Time point given: newly diagnosed GD, antithyroid drugs for less than 3 months. PBMC RNA was the source of the TCR library. The data were also submitted as part of a second study, on T cells in Graves' hyperthyroidism and ophthalmopathy.

The sample consisted of peripheral blood mononuclear cells (PBMCs), taken at new diagnosis, from a patient treated with antithyroid drugs. These receptors were obtained from a man younger than 35 with Graves disease.

This clonotype turned up a few times. The J gene is TRBJ2-7, the V gene TRBV9, with D tentatively TRBD2 (7 bases). V lost 4 bases, J lost 6 bases, and 14 bases lay in between. CDR3 length: 13 residues. Germline assignment: CDR1 SGDLS and CDR2 YYNGEE. CDR3 loop: CASSRGGGIEQYF. In DNA, the CDR3 is TGTGCCAGCAGCCGAGGGGGGGGCATCGAGCAGTACTTC.

In the case of this clonotype: It may be a read error: a sequence one base away is much more abundant. The V and J genes are TRBV29-1 and TRBJ2-1; D not resolved. With 4 bases removed from V and 6 bases from J, the gap between germline ends came to 7 bases. CDR1 and CDR2 (germline): SQVTM, ANQGSEA. This CDR3 is 11 amino acids long. For the CDR3, the DNA is TGCAGCGTTGTGGGCGGCAATGAGCAGTTCTTC. Protein sequence: CSVVGGNEQFF.

There are many counts of this clonotype. The rearrangement links TRBV13 to TRBJ2-1, with a weak D call TRBD1 (6 bases). The CDR3 is 15 residues long. Germline CDR1 PRHDT, CDR2 FYEKMQ (reference sequence). V lost 1 base to trimming and J lost 13 bases, with 20 bases between them. The DNA for the CDR3 is TGTGCCAGCAGCTTAGTAGGGGAACAGGGTGGGGACCAGTTCTTC. Protein product: CASSLVGEQGGDQFF. The whole variable domain, filled in from reference TRBV13 and TRBJ2-1, reads AAGVIQSPRHLIKEKRETATLKCYPIPRHDTVYWYQQGPGQDPQFLISFYEKMQSDKGSIPDRFSAQQFSDYHSELNMSSLELGDSALYFCASSLVGEQGGDQFFGPGTRLTVL.

The chain carries TRBV2 and TRBJ2-1; TRBD1 aligns across 7 bases. The trim removed 6 bases at V and 9 bases at J, leaving 14 bases unmatched. Germline CDR1 and CDR2: SNHLY and FYNNEI. This CDR3 contains 15 residues. The CDR3 DNA reads TGTGCCAGCAGGGAGAATACAGGGGCCAGCGTTGAGCAGTTCTTC. Its protein is CASRENTGASVEQFF.

The chain carries TRBV30 and TRBJ2-7, with D unclear. This CDR3 comprises 14 residues. V dropped 3 bases and J dropped 6 bases, with 18 bases sitting between them. Germline-derived CDR1 and CDR2 are GTSNPN and SVGIG (reference sequence). DNA of the CDR3: TGTGCCTGGAGCCCGATCCCAGCGTATGGCGAGCAGTACTTC. Translated, it gives CAWSPIPAYGEQYF.

J is TRBJ2-1 and V is TRBV2; D is perhaps TRBD1 (5 bases). The CDR3 length is 13 residues. Trimming stripped 0 bases from V and 12 bases from J, with 12 bases between. Looked up from germline, CDR1 is SNHLY and CDR2 is FYNNEI. CDR3 nucleotide sequence: TGTGCCAGCAGTGAAGCTCCAGGGTTGTCGCAGTTCTTC. Its translation is CASSEAPGLSQFF.

The rearrangement links TRBV9 to TRBJ1-1, with D unclear. Germline V CDR1 and CDR2: SGDLS, YYNGEE. CDR3 length: 12 residues. The V and J ends lost 2 bases and 10 bases respectively, with 12 bases between them. CDR3 loop: CASSVVGGPAFF. The CDR3 DNA follows: TGTGCCAGCAGCGTGGTTGGAGGGCCAGCTTTCTTT.

This clonotype was counted at least ten times. The chain links TRBV11-1 to TRBJ2-7, with 8 positions matching TRBD1. V lost 5 bases, J lost 2 bases, and 11 bases stayed unmatched. Germline CDR1 and CDR2: SGHAT and FQDESV (reference sequence). The CDR3 sequence is 16 residues long. The CDR3 spells CASSQDRGYRPYEQYF. The DNA for the CDR3 is TGTGCCAGCAGCCAAGACAGGGGATATCGTCCCTACGAGCAGTACTTC. The entire variable domain, with the rest obtained from reference TRBV11-1 and TRBJ2-7, is as follows: EAEVAQSPRYKITEKSQAVAFWCDPISGHATLYWYRQILGQGPELLVQFQDESVVDDSQLPKDRFSAERLKGVDSTLKIQPAELGDSAMYLCASSQDRGYRPYEQYFGPGTRLTVT.

This clonotype has a handful of counts. The chain couples TRBV30 to TRBJ2-5, with D possibly matching TRBD2 (7 bases). Trimming stripped 5 bases from V and 4 bases from J, with 17 bases between. Per germline, CDR1 GTSNPN and CDR2 SVGIG (reference sequence). This CDR3 is 14 amino acids long. CDR3 protein: CAWDMGGGGETQYF. The CDR3 nucleotides are TGTGCCTGGGATATGGGGGGAGGGGGAGAGACCCAGTACTTC.

This sequence joins TRBV27 and TRBJ1-2; D gene ambiguous. CDR1 and CDR2 from the germline V gene are MNHEY and SMNVEV (reference sequence). Trimming left V 6 bases short and J 4 bases short, with 15 bases between. This CDR3 has 14 residues. Here the CDR3 reads CASSSGQFLYGYTF. The CDR3, as DNA: TGTGCCAGCAGCTCCGGCCAGTTCCTCTATGGCTACACCTTC.

This clonotype occurred many times. The V gene is TRBV12-3 or TRBV12-4, the J gene TRBJ2-3, with 8 bases fitting TRBD2. This CDR3 contains 15 residues. With 3 bases clipped from V and 5 bases from J, the junction kept 7 bases outside the gene matches. CDR3 DNA: TGTGCCAGCAGTTTCTCCGGGAGGGGAGGAGATACGCAGTATTTT. Protein product: CASSFSGRGGDTQYF.

This clonotype was counted at least ten times. The J gene is TRBJ1-1, the V gene TRBV27; no definite D call. Deletions cut 4 bases from V and 3 bases from J, with 15 bases between. CDR3 length equals 15 residues. Germline CDR1 reads MNHEY; CDR2 reads SMNVEV (reference sequence). The CDR3 sequence is CASSSRTGWDTEAFF. As DNA, the CDR3 is TGTGCCAGCAGTTCACGGACTGGGTGGGACACTGAAGCTTTCTTT.

The CDR3 is CASSIRRQGAYGYTF. CDR3 coding DNA: TGTGCCAGTAGTATTCGCCGGCAGGGGGCTTATGGCTACACCTTC. The chain recombines TRBV19 with TRBJ1-2; 8 bases are shared with TRBD1. V was pared by 3 bases and J by 5 bases, with 8 bases of the junction left unmatched. Germline V gene sequence: CDR1 LNHDA, CDR2 SQIVND (reference sequence). There are 15 residues in the CDR3.

The J gene is TRBJ1-5, the V gene TRBV19, with 7 bases matching TRBD1. The V gene end was trimmed by 6 bases and the J gene end by 1 base; junction bases not matched to a gene: 9. This CDR3 spans 16 amino acids. CDR1 is LNHDA, CDR2 SQIVND, per germline (reference sequence). CDR3 coding DNA: TGTGCCAGTAGACTTTCGACAGGGATGAGCAATCAGCCCCAGCATTTT. This sequence encodes CASRLSTGMSNQPQHF.

The table lists this clonotype with a few counts. The chain recombines TRBV6-1 with TRBJ2-7, with D possibly matching TRBD2 (5 bases). Germline values: CDR1 MNHNS, CDR2 SASEGT. CDR3 size: 14 residues. V was clipped by 1 base and J by 2 bases, with 9 bases between them. The CDR3 DNA is TGTGCCAGCAGTGAAGGCCCCGGGGCCTACGAGCAGTACTTC. This codes for CASSEGPGAYEQYF.

The chain employs TRBV2 and TRBJ2-7; 10 bases are a match to TRBD1. The V segment lost 5 bases and the J segment 6 bases; nucleotides outside the gene matches: 10. This CDR3 is built from 15 residues. Germline V gives CDR1 SNHLY, CDR2 FYNNEI. This chain's CDR3 is CASSPLPGQGFEQYF. DNA for the CDR3: TGTGCCAGCAGTCCCCTGCCGGGACAGGGGTTCGAGCAGTACTTC.

This clonotype was counted a few times. The chain links TRBV13 to TRBJ1-3, with 10 bases fitting TRBD1. The CDR3 has 17 residues. The germline CDR1 and CDR2 sequences are PRHDT and FYEKMQ (reference sequence). Losses at the gene ends were 3 bases for V and 4 bases for J; bases not matched to a gene: 9. CDR3: CASSFRPGQGRGNTIYF. In DNA, the CDR3 is TGTGCCAGCAGCTTTAGACCGGGACAGGGGAGGGGAAACACCATATATTTT. The complete variable domain, with remaining parts taken from reference TRBV13 and TRBJ1-3, reads AAGVIQSPRHLIKEKRETATLKCYPIPRHDTVYWYQQGPGQDPQFLISFYEKMQSDKGSIPDRFSAQQFSDYHSELNMSSLELGDSALYFCASSFRPGQGRGNTIYFGEGSWLTVV.

The V gene is TRBV4-1, the J gene TRBJ1-5, with D maybe TRBD1 (5 bases). This CDR3 is 13 amino acids long. Per the germline V gene, CDR1 is MGHRA and CDR2 is YSYEKL. V was trimmed by 0 bases and J by 6 bases, leaving 6 bases between them. As DNA, the CDR3 is TGCGCCAGCAGCCAAGATCAGGGTCAGCCCCAGCATTTT. As protein: CASSQDQGQPQHF.

This clonotype was seen a handful of times. The rearrangement links TRBV9 to TRBJ2-1; either TRBD1 or TRBD2 may fit D (5 bases each). Per the germline V gene, CDR1 is SGDLS and CDR2 is YYNGEE. The CDR3 runs 15 residues. V lost 4 bases to trimming and J lost 3 bases, with 14 bases between them. CDR3 loop: CASSSGGGVYNEQFF. In DNA form, the CDR3 reads TGTGCCAGCAGCTCCGGTGGGGGAGTCTACAATGAGCAGTTCTTC.

The chain recombines TRBV27 with TRBJ1-4; maybe TRBD1 (5 bases). CDR3 size: 15 residues. CDR1 is MNHEY and CDR2 is SMNVEV in the germline V gene (reference sequence). Trimming took off 7 bases at V and 8 bases at J, with 20 bases between the two ends. CDR3: CASKTTQGSEEKLFF. DNA for the CDR3: TGTGCCAGCAAAACCACCCAGGGATCGGAGGAAAAACTGTTTTTT.

The V call is TRBV2, the J call TRBJ1-1; D is unresolved. The CDR3 spans 14 residues. The V gene's germline CDR1 is SNHLY and CDR2 FYNNEI. Between the trimmed V and J ends, which lost 1 base and 7 bases, there was a span of 13 bases. The chain's CDR3 is CASSEGPGIVEAFF. CDR3 in DNA: TGTGCCAGCAGTGAAGGGCCTGGAATTGTTGAAGCTTTCTTT.